One sample yielded the 17 T cell receptor beta chains listed below, sequenced in a study of identical twins (dated by TCRdb to between 2015 and 2016). Libraries came from 5' RACE. Sequencing instrument: Illumina HiSeq 2000. TCRdb reanalyzed the raw reads on its own, using fastp at Q25 for trimming and MiXCR for clone calling, and kept in-frame beta chains. Rows with one shared CDR3 protein collapse into an entry with the most common genes and DNA. In this sample the table shows about 530,000 distinct CDR3 sequences, about a fifth of which occur a single time. The ten largest make up approximately 0.5% of the sample. The same sample was also studied in work on yellow fever vaccine responses in identical twins.

Sequenced material: CD4+ T cells sorted from blood. The receptors originated from a young woman in good health.

The V and J genes are TRBV10-3 and TRBJ2-1; D is uncertain. This CDR3 is built from 15 residues. Trimming shortened V by 8 bases and J by 0 bases, and 14 bases separated the two germline ends. Germline CDR1 reads ENHRY; CDR2 reads SYGVKD. Written as DNA, the CDR3 is TGTGCCATCCGGGTCGGCGTGGGCTCCTACAATGAGCAGTTCTTC. As protein: CAIRVGVGSYNEQFF.

The rearrangement joins TRBV6-5 to TRBJ2-2; 8 bases are shared with TRBD2. CDR1 is MNHEY, CDR2 SVGAGI, per germline. V lost 0 bases and J lost 6; bases outside the gene matches: 3. The CDR3 runs 15 residues. The CDR3 loop reads CASSYSQGLAGELFF. The DNA for the CDR3 is TGTGCCAGCAGTTACTCCCAGGGACTAGCCGGGGAGCTGTTTTTT.

CDR3 amino acids: CASGFRGWGAKNIQYF. The CDR3 region has the DNA TGTGCTAGTGGTTTTAGGGGTTGGGGAGCCAAAAACATTCAGTACTTC. The chain employs TRBV12-5 and TRBJ2-4; weak D call: TRBD1 (5 bases). Germline V gives CDR1 LGHNT, CDR2 FRNRAP. Deletions cut 3 bases from V and 0 bases from J, with 12 bases between. This CDR3 spans 16 amino acids.

Concerning this clonotype itself: The CDR3 carries no conserved terminal phenylalanine or tryptophan, so it likely arises from a read error. This chain links TRBV5-4 with TRBJ2-4; D may be TRBD1 or TRBD2 (5 bases each). The CDR3 sequence is 16 residues long. Germline CDR1 SGHNT, CDR2 YYREEE (reference sequence). Trimming removed 4 bases from V and 3 bases from J, with 17 bases in between. For the CDR3, the DNA is TGTGCCAGCAGCAACGGACGACAGAGGGACAAAAACATTCAGTACTCC. Amino acids: CASSNGRQRDKNIQYS.

The chain links TRBV2 to TRBJ2-1, with TRBD2 matching 12 bases. From germline, CDR1 is SNHLY and CDR2 FYNNEI. This CDR3 has 16 residues. J was trimmed by 3 bases and V by 11 bases; bases with no gene match: 11. The DNA of the CDR3 is TGTGCCGCCGGGCTAGCGGGAGGGGCCCTCTACAATGAGCAGTTCTTC. Translating gives CAAGLAGGALYNEQFF.

The chain links TRBV6-8 to TRBJ2-7; 8 bases are a match to TRBD1. This CDR3 comprises 14 residues. Germline CDR1 and CDR2: MNHGY and SAAAGT. J lost 5 bases, V lost 5 bases, and 8 bases had no gene match. CDR3 sequence (DNA): TGTGCCAGCAGTACAGGGGGATGTCGGCACGAGCAGTACTTC. It translates to CASSTGGCRHEQYF.

The gene calls are TRBV4-2 and TRBJ2-1; D could derive from TRBD1 or TRBD2 (5 bases each). The germline V gene encodes CDR1 LGHNA and CDR2 YNFKEQ. This CDR3 is 20 amino acids long. Trimming removed 0 bases at V and 0 bases at J, with 21 bases between. The DNA for the CDR3 is TGTGCCAGCAGCCAAGATATGGGACGACCCCGTCAGAGCTCCTACAATGAGCAGTTCTTC. The encoded protein is CASSQDMGRPRQSSYNEQFF.

The chain couples TRBV5-5 to TRBJ1-1, with D uncertain. Trimming took off 0 bases at V and 4 bases at J, with 10 bases between the two ends. Per germline, CDR1 SGHKS and CDR2 YYEKEE (reference sequence). The length of the CDR3 is 14 residues. The CDR3 region has the DNA TGTGCCAGCAGCTTGGCGACGGGGATCACTGAAGCTTTCTTT. It specifies CASSLATGITEAFF.

The sample holds a few counts of this clonotype. V gene TRBV5-1 combines with J gene TRBJ2-5, with D uncertain. Germline values: CDR1 SGHRS, CDR2 YFSETQ. Trimming stripped 6 bases from V and 4 bases from J, with 13 bases between. The CDR3 sequence is 13 residues long. CDR3: CASNQDPGETQYF. The CDR3 region has the DNA TGCGCCAGCAATCAGGATCCCGGAGAGACCCAGTACTTC. The full variable domain, with the rest looked up from reference TRBV5-1 and TRBJ2-5, is KAGVTQTPRYLIKTRGQQVTLSCSPISGHRSVSWYQQTPGQGLQFLFEYFSETQRNKGNFPGRFSGRQFSNSRSEMNVSTLELGDSALYLCASNQDPGETQYFGPGTRLLVL.

With respect to this clonotype: Germline and junction disagree at one end, which may indicate a read error. The chain has TRBV12-3 or TRBV12-4 and TRBJ2-7, with a possible D match to TRBD1 (8 bases). The CDR3 extends over 16 amino acids. The DNA for the CDR3 is TGTTCCAGCAGTTTAGGGGTACAGGGGGGGAACTACGAGCAGTACTTC. It codes for CSSSLGVQGGNYEQYF.

With respect to this clonotype: A read error may account for a junction end that differs from germline. This chain joins TRBV5-1 and TRBJ2-1, with 7 bases aligning to TRBD2. The length of the CDR3 is 13 residues. Germline V gene data show CDR1 as SGHRS and CDR2 as YFSETQ. The CDR3 bases are TGTGCCAGCAGCTTGGGGGGGAGGAATGAGCAGTTCTTC. Translating gives CASSLGGRNEQFF.

The chain couples TRBV5-6 to TRBJ2-1; TRBD2 is a possible D gene (6 bases). This CDR3 contains 13 residues. The germline V gene encodes CDR1 SGHDT and CDR2 YYEEEE. V lost 9 bases and J lost 8, with 18 bases in between. CDR3 protein: CAMSAGTGHEQFF. In DNA, the CDR3 is TGTGCCATGAGCGCCGGGACTGGCCATGAGCAGTTCTTC.

In this sample, this clonotype turned up a few times. V usage is TRBV12-3 or TRBV12-4 and J usage is TRBJ2-6; TRBD1 matches 8 bases. The CDR3 sequence is 17 residues long. V lost 9 bases and J lost 0; bases outside the gene matches: 10. The CDR3 region has the DNA TGTGCCAGTACTGAAGCAGGGGGCCTCTCTGGGGCCAACGTCCTGACTTTC. It specifies CASTEAGGLSGANVLTF.

This clonotype turned up a few times. The chain employs TRBV7-9 and TRBJ2-5; no definite D call. The CDR3 runs 13 residues. CDR1 and CDR2 (germline): SEHNR, FQNEAQ (reference sequence). Trimming removed 5 bases at V and 4 bases at J, with 11 bases between. CDR3 coding DNA: TGTGCCAGCAGCCGGGCCCACCGAGAGACCCAGTACTTC. It specifies CASSRAHRETQYF.

This clonotype was seen a few times. A much larger clone differs from this one at a single base, so this may be a read error. As DNA, the CDR3 is TGTGCCAGCAGTTACCAGGGGGACTATGGCTACACCTTC. Protein: CASSYQGDYGYTF. The V and J genes are TRBV12-3 or TRBV12-4 and TRBJ1-2; 7 nucleotides match TRBD1. The junction had 2 bases not matched to a gene; V was cut back by 4 bases and J by 3 bases. The CDR3 totals 13 residues.

The genes are TRBV18 and TRBJ2-3, with 7 bases identical to TRBD2. CDR1 KGHSH and CDR2 LQKENI come from the germline V gene. CDR3 length: 15 amino acids. Germline trimming cut 4 bases from V and 1 base from J; bases unmatched to any gene: 5. CDR3 protein: CASSRDYGGTDTQYF. The CDR3 DNA reads as TGTGCCAGCTCACGGGACTACGGAGGCACAGATACGCAGTATTTT.

This clonotype has ten or more counts. The genes are TRBV3-1 and TRBJ1-2; D remains unclear. In germline, CDR1 is LGHDT, CDR2 YNNKEL (reference sequence). This CDR3 is built from 13 residues. V shed 0 bases and J shed 2 bases, with 4 bases lying between them. The CDR3 reads CASSQERNYGYTF. CDR3 nucleotide sequence: TGTGCCAGCAGCCAAGAACGGAACTATGGCTACACCTTC.